The clone carrying this T cell receptor beta chain has just one count. Antigen specificity is unknown. Cells designated naive CD8 were CD45RO-negative and were positively selected for CCR7, with terminally differentiated effector memory CD45RA+ cells excluded. Donors, healthy HIV-negative adults, lacked recent acute infections or vaccinations. This sample was taken from a study of shared clonotypes between healthy human individuals. The germline gives CDR1 LNHDA, CDR2 SQIVND (reference sequence). The V end lost 3 bases, the J end lost 2 bases, and 8 bases lay between the germline ends. The CDR3 spans 14 residues. Study-level findings and limits: Having only a few donors restricted how much genetic and exposure-history diversity was captured. For sorted subsets, rarefaction showed incomplete sequencing despite large depth.

Using immunoSEQ multiplex PCR, the repertoire was profiled, and TCRdb retains in-frame clones only, with some absent. The sample holds 800,000 to 950,000 clones, approximately 96% seen once. The sequencing sample was made of naive CD8+ T cells sorted from blood. The clonotype originates from a man younger than 45 in good health. The genes are TRBV19 and TRBJ2-1; D possibly uses TRBD1 or TRBD2 (5 bases each). CDR3 DNA sequence: TGTGCCAGTAGTATGGGACCGACCTACAATGAGCAGTTCTTC. It specifies CASSMGPTYNEQFF.